The 17 T cell receptor beta chains below all came from one sample that was sequenced in a study of control samples from healthy donors and cancer patients. The repertoire was sequenced with immunoSEQ multiplex PCR; TCRdb's copy has only in-frame clones and lacks some. The repertoire holds 250,000 to 300,000 clones, with over 75% as singletons. Material for sequencing was PBMCs. Every receptor here comes from a woman aged 60-70 years with lung cancer.

The chain combines TRBV5-4 with TRBJ1-2; weak D call: TRBD1 (6 bases). CDR3 length: 18 residues. Per germline, CDR1 SGHNT and CDR2 YYREEE (reference sequence). V lost 5 bases to trimming and J lost 5 bases, with 28 bases between them. The CDR3 DNA reads as TGTGCCAGCAGACGGGGGGCGGTACGGACATCACTTCCGTATGGCTACACCTTC. Protein: CASRRGAVRTSLPYGYTF.

Of note for this clone: The same CDR3 also results from other DNA sequences found in this sample. The chain recombines TRBV12-3 or TRBV12-4 with TRBJ1-4; D not certain. The CDR3 totals 11 residues. The ends were cut back, 6 bases at V and 4 bases at J, with 3 bases in the middle. The CDR3 coding sequence is TGTGCCAGCAGACTTAATGAAAAACTGTTTTTT. As protein: CASRLNEKLFF.

The chain combines TRBV9 with TRBJ1-2; D is perhaps TRBD1 (5 bases). Germline V gives CDR1 SGDLS, CDR2 YYNGEE. The V end was cut by 2 bases, the J end by 4 bases, with 18 bases between. This CDR3 spans 16 amino acids. This chain's CDR3 is CASSVDSSVRSYGYTF. CDR3 coding DNA: TGTGCCAGCAGCGTCGACAGTTCTGTAAGGTCCTATGGCTACACCTTC.

The rearrangement joins TRBV30 to TRBJ2-3, with D perhaps TRBD1 or TRBD2 (5 bases each). The CDR3 is 14 residues long. V was pared by 3 bases and J by 1 base, with 11 bases between. The germline gives CDR1 GTSNPN, CDR2 SVGIG (reference sequence). The CDR3: CAWRRGAGTDTQYF. CDR3 DNA: TGTGCCTGGAGGAGAGGGGCCGGCACAGATACGCAGTATTTT. Looking up the rest from reference TRBV30 and TRBJ2-3 gives the full variable domain: SQTIHQWPATLVQPVGSPLSLECTVEGTSNPNLYWYRQAAGRGLQLLFYSVGIGQISSEVPQNLSASRPQDRQFILSSKKLLLSDSGFYLCAWRRGAGTDTQYFGPGTRLTVL.

The chain is built from TRBV7-8 and TRBJ2-7; 8 nucleotides align to TRBD2. The CDR3 has 16 amino acids. Germline CDR1 and CDR2: SGHVS and FQNEAQ. V lost 1 base, J lost 0 bases, and 5 bases stayed unmatched. CDR3: CASSLGLAGSSYEQYF. The CDR3 nucleotides read TGTGCCAGCAGCTTAGGGCTAGCGGGCAGCTCCTACGAGCAGTACTTC.

CDR3 loop: CASSEGGQGLYGYTF. The DNA of the CDR3 is TGTGCCAGCAGTGAAGGGGGCCAGGGCCTCTATGGCTACACCTTC. V usage is TRBV6-1 and J usage is TRBJ1-2; D may be TRBD1 (5 bases). The CDR3 extends over 15 amino acids. V lost 1 base, J lost 4 bases, and 13 bases lay in between. The germline gives CDR1 MNHNS, CDR2 SASEGT.

Of note for this clone: One end of the junction fails to match germline, which may point to a read error. This chain joins TRBV6-5 and TRBJ2-7; D may be TRBD1 (5 bases). Per germline, CDR1 MNHEY and CDR2 SVGAGI. The CDR3 totals 14 residues. Here the CDR3 DNA reads TGTGCCAGCAAAGCAGGGTTAGGGGCCTACGAGCAGTGCTTC. Protein sequence: CASKAGLGAYEQCF.

J is TRBJ1-4 and V is TRBV19, with TRBD1 as a possible D gene (5 bases). The germline V gene has CDR1 LNHDA and CDR2 SQIVND (reference sequence). This CDR3 has 17 residues. Trimming shortened V by 4 bases and J by 7 bases, and 22 bases separated the two germline ends. The CDR3 loop reads CASSRGESILTSEKLFF. CDR3 sequence (DNA): TGTGCCAGTAGTAGGGGGGAATCCATTCTAACGAGTGAAAAACTGTTTTTT.

V and J are TRBV28 and TRBJ1-1; TRBD1 aligns across 7 bases. The CDR3 is 14 amino acids. The V and J ends lost 5 bases and 6 bases, in that order; junction bases with no gene match: 9. CDR1 is MDHEN and CDR2 is SYDVKM in the germline V gene. The CDR3 sequence is CASSPHRGVAEAFF. The CDR3 nucleotides read TGTGCCAGCAGTCCCCACAGGGGAGTCGCTGAAGCTTTCTTT.

The chain carries TRBV2 and TRBJ1-4; unclear D gene. CDR1 is SNHLY and CDR2 is FYNNEI in the germline V gene. Trimming left V 0 bases short and J 7 bases short, with 3 bases between. This CDR3 has 12 amino acids. The CDR3 region is CASSEAREKLFF. In nucleotides, the CDR3 is TGTGCCAGCAGTGAAGCGCGTGAAAAACTGTTTTTT.

This chain connects TRBV13 to TRBJ1-1; D remains ambiguous. Trimming pared 2 bases from V and 8 bases from J, leaving 9 bases between. This CDR3 is built from 12 residues. Germline assignment: CDR1 PRHDT and CDR2 FYEKMQ (reference sequence). The CDR3 nucleotides are TGTGCCAGCAGCTTACAGCGGGCCGAAGCTTTCTTT. Residues: CASSLQRAEAFF.

This chain connects TRBV18 to TRBJ2-1, with D possibly matching TRBD2 (5 bases). The V end lost 3 bases, the J end lost 7 bases, and 16 bases lay between the germline ends. Germline assignment: CDR1 KGHSH and CDR2 LQKENI. CDR3 length equals 15 residues. CDR3 sequence reads: CASSPKTGLGNEQFF. The CDR3 nucleotides are TGTGCCAGCTCACCGAAAACGGGGTTGGGTAATGAGCAGTTCTTC.

This clone was seen a few times. The chain links TRBV5-8 to TRBJ1-4; D is undetermined. The germline gives CDR1 SGHTS, CDR2 YDEGEE. The CDR3 runs to 16 residues. V was pared by 0 bases and J by 5 bases, with 14 bases between. The CDR3 nucleotides are TGTGCCAGCAGCTTGGGTACTCAGGCTTCCAATGAAAAACTGTTTTTT. Translated, it gives CASSLGTQASNEKLFF.

This chain connects TRBV7-3 to TRBJ1-1, with D possibly being TRBD1 (6 bases). This CDR3 is 13 amino acids long. Germline V CDR1 and CDR2: SGHTA, FQGTGA. The V and J ends lost 5 bases and 12 bases respectively, with 19 bases between them. DNA of the CDR3: TGTGCCAGCAGCCCACATCAGGGGCAGGAACCTTTCTTT. Translating it yields CASSPHQGQEPFF.

The count of this clone is one. V usage is TRBV7-9 and J usage is TRBJ2-7; a weak D match, TRBD1 (5 bases). CDR1 and CDR2 from the germline V gene are SEHNR and FQNEAQ (reference sequence). This CDR3 region has 15 residues. V was cut by 5 bases and J by 6 bases, with 20 bases left in between. CDR3 bases: TGTGCCAGCAGCGATTTAAGGGGCAGGTTGGGCGAGCAGTACTTC. Translation gives CASSDLRGRLGEQYF.

This clone was counted between two and nine times. The chain couples TRBV11-2 to TRBJ2-7; D is ambiguous. Looked up from germline, CDR1 is SGHAT and CDR2 is FQNNGV. The CDR3 runs to 12 residues. The germline V and J ends were trimmed by 4 bases and 2 bases, with 6 bases remaining between them. CDR3 sequence: CASSSRPYEQYF. CDR3 sequence (DNA): TGTGCCAGCAGCTCCAGACCCTACGAGCAGTACTTC.

CDR3 bases: TGTGCCTGGAGGGCGGAAGGGGCCAGGGCCACTGAAGCTTTCTTT. Amino acids: CAWRAEGARATEAFF. The chain carries TRBV30 and TRBJ1-1; maybe TRBD1 (5 bases). CDR1 and CDR2 (germline): GTSNPN, SVGIG (reference sequence). This CDR3 spans 15 amino acids. Deletions cut 3 bases from V and 4 bases from J, with 18 bases between.